The rows below give T cell receptor beta chains drawn from one sample of a study of blood T cell repertoires in COVID-19. Assay: immunoSEQ multiplex PCR; the TCRdb copy retains only in-frame clones and omits some. The sample lists 68,000 or so clones, around 80% occurring once. The sequenced sample was peripheral blood. The origin of the receptors is a woman in her forties or fifties with acute or convalescent COVID-19. CDR3s include the opening cysteine and the closing phenylalanine or tryptophan. A D gene is named only where the DNA matches it firmly. Only some rows state a clone size, as once, few, many or a class for expanded clones.

14 | TRBD1 | TRBJ1-2 | TRBV4-3 | - | TGCGCCAGCAGCCAAAACAGGGGGCCCTATGGCTACACCTTC | CASSQNRGPYGYTF
13 | TRBD2 | TRBJ2-1 | TRBV11-1 | once | TGTGCCAGCAGCCCCCGGGAGGGGAATGAGCAGTTCTTC | CASSPREGNEQFF
15 | - | TRBJ1-4 | TRBV11-2 | - | TGTGCCAGCAGCAAGAACCCGGGGGGGAATGAAAAACTGTTTTTT | CASSKNPGGNEKLFF
14 | TRBD1 | TRBJ2-1 | TRBV11-2 | - | TGTGCCAGCAAGATCGGGACAGGGGGCTTTGAGCAGTTCTTC | CASKIGTGGFEQFF
15 | TRBD1 | TRBJ1-1 | TRBV19 | - | TGTGCCAGTAGTCCACGCGGGACAGGGGACCCTGAAGCTTTCTTT | CASSPRGTGDPEAFF
13 | TRBD2 | TRBJ2-1 | TRBV10-2 | once | TGCGCCAGCCGACTAGCGGGGGGAGATGAGCAGTTCTTC | CASRLAGGDEQFF
16 | TRBD1 | TRBJ1-6 | TRBV2 | - | TGTGCCAGCACCGGGTCGGGGACAGGGGGCTTGACACCCCTCCACTTT | CASTGSGTGGLTPLHF
15 | TRBD1 | TRBJ1-4 | TRBV2 | - | TGTGCCAGCAGTGAGTTTAACACAGGGGATGAAAAACTGTTTTTT | CASSEFNTGDEKLFF
14 | - | TRBJ1-6 | TRBV30 | - | TGTGCCTGGAGTCTACCGACAGGAGGTTCACCCCTCCACTTT | CAWSLPTGGSPLHF
15 | TRBD2 | TRBJ2-3 | TRBV5-1 | - | TGCGCCAGCAGCCCAATTAGCGGGAGTACAGATACGCAGTATTTT | CASSPISGSTDTQYF
13 | - | TRBJ2-3 | TRBV2 | - | TGTGCCAGCAGGGACTCCCGCACAGATACGCAGTATTTT | CASRDSRTDTQYF
15 | - | TRBJ1-2 | TRBV30 | - | TGTGCCTGGAGTGTACTGTATTCAGCGAACTATGGCTACACCTTC | CAWSVLYSANYGYTF
12 | - | TRBJ2-2 | TRBV11-2 | - | TGTGCCAGCAGCGCCGGGGCCGGGGAGCTGTTTTTT | CASSAGAGELFF
15 | TRBD2 | TRBJ2-1 | TRBV7-3 | - | TGTGCCAGCAGCTTAACGGGACTAGTTTACAATGAGCAGTTCTTC | CASSLTGLVYNEQFF
15 | TRBD1 | TRBJ1-6 | TRBV9 | once | TGTGCCAGCAGCCCCGCGCAACCAGGGGGTTCACCCCTCCACTTT | CASSPAQPGGSPLHF
14 | - | TRBJ1-6 | TRBV28 | - | TGTGCCAGCAGTCGCAGGGGCTGGAATTCACCCCTCCACTTT | CASSRRGWNSPLHF
15 | - | TRBJ2-1 | TRBV5-6 | - | TGTGCCAGCAGCTTCGGCCTAGTGGTCTACAATGAGCAGTTCTTC | CASSFGLVVYNEQFF
14 | - | TRBJ1-1 | TRBV27 | few | TGTGCCAGCAGTTTGGTCCAGAAGAACACTGAAGCTTTCTTT | CASSLVQKNTEAFF
14 | TRBD1 | TRBJ1-2 | TRBV29-1 | medium-sized | TGCAGCGTTGAGGGCACAGGGGGAAACTATGGCTACACCTTC | CSVEGTGGNYGYTF
15 | - | TRBJ1-5 | TRBV28 | - | TGTGCCAGCAGTTTAGTTGGGGCAAGCAATCAGCCCCAGCATTTT | CASSLVGASNQPQHF
11 | - | TRBJ2-5 | TRBV20-1 | - | TGCAGTGCTTTCAGGGTAGAGACCCAGTACTTC | CSAFRVETQYF
14 | - | TRBJ2-1 | TRBV5-1 | - | TGCGCCAGCAGCCAAACAGGGCCGTCGAATGAGCAGTTCTTC | CASSQTGPSNEQFF
13 | - | TRBJ1-4 | TRBV29-1 | - | TGCAGCGTTGGCAGGAACAATTATGAAAAACTGTTTTTT | CSVGRNNYEKLFF
20 | TRBD2 | TRBJ2-3 | TRBV27 | - | TGTGCCAGCAGTTTATTAGGGCGGCTAGCGGTACTCCAAAGCACAGATACGCAGTATTTT | CASSLLGRLAVLQSTDTQYF
16 | - | TRBJ1-1 | TRBV2 | - | TGTGCCAGCAGTGAAAGCAGGGTCGGCGTGAACACTGAAGCTTTCTTT | CASSESRVGVNTEAFF
14 | - | TRBJ1-6 | TRBV13 | - | TGTGCCAGCAGCTTATCGCGGAATAATTCACCCCTCCACTTT | CASSLSRNNSPLHF
15 | TRBD2 | TRBJ2-2 | TRBV27 | - | TGTGCCAGCAGGGAGGCGGGAGGGCTCACCGGGGAGCTGTTTTTT | CASREAGGLTGELFF
12 | - | TRBJ2-6 | TRBV7-9 | - | TGTGCGCAGTCAGGAGGGGCCAACGTCCTGACTTTC | CAQSGGANVLTF
15 | TRBD1 | TRBJ1-6 | TRBV28 | - | TGTGCCAGCAGTTTCTCAGGGGGCTTTGCTTCACCCCTCCACTTT | CASSFSGGFASPLHF
18 | TRBD2 | TRBJ2-3 | TRBV28 | - | TGTGCCAGCAGTTTTGACGTTAGCGGGAGGGCGATTACTGATACGCAGTATTTT | CASSFDVSGRAITDTQYF
15 | - | TRBJ1-3 | TRBV30 | - | TGTGCCTGGAGTGTGCAGGGTAATGCTGGAAACACCATATATTTT | CAWSVQGNAGNTIYF
15 | TRBD1 | TRBJ2-3 | TRBV29-1 | - | TGCAGCGGCAACCAAGGGACAGCTTCCACAGATACGCAGTATTTT | CSGNQGTASTDTQYF
14 | - | TRBJ2-3 | TRBV5-4 | - | TGTGCCAGCAGCCCCTGGACAGAAATGGATACGCAGTATTTT | CASSPWTEMDTQYF
14 | TRBD1 | TRBJ2-7 | TRBV20-1 | once | TGCAGTGCTAGTAGTCGGGACAGGTCCTACGAGCAGTACTTC | CSASSRDRSYEQYF
14 | TRBD2 | TRBJ2-2 | TRBV7-2 | - | TGTGCCAGCAGCTCGGGACTAGCGGGAGAGGAGCTGTTTTTT | CASSSGLAGEELFF
17 | TRBD1 | TRBJ1-3 | TRBV7-2 | - | TGTGCCAGCAGCTACTACCACAGGGGAACCCCTGGAAACACCATATATTTT | CASSYYHRGTPGNTIYF
14 | TRBD1 | TRBJ1-6 | TRBV19 | few | TGTGCCAGTTCACCGACAGGGAGCAACTCACCCCTCCACTTT | CASSPTGSNSPLHF
14 | TRBD2 | TRBJ2-2 | TRBV7-2 | - | TGTGCCAGCCGTGGGTCTAGCGGGACCGGGGAGCTGTTTTTT | CASRGSSGTGELFF
16 | - | TRBJ2-1 | TRBV5-4 | - | TGTGCCAGCAGCTTGGACGGGGGTGTATCCTACAATGAGCAGTTCTTC | CASSLDGGVSYNEQFF
16 | TRBD2 | TRBJ2-3 | TRBV6-6 | - | TGTGCCAGCAGTTCCCAGACTAGCGGGATTCTGATTACGCAGTATTTT | CASSSQTSGILITQYF
12 | - | TRBJ1-2 | TRBV7-9 | - | TGTGCCAGCAGCCCCAGGGCCATTGGCTACACCTTC | CASSPRAIGYTF
14 | - | TRBJ1-1 | TRBV19 | - | TGTGCCAGTAGGCATCGGGGTGGGAACACTGAAGCTTTCTTT | CASRHRGGNTEAFF
15 | - | TRBJ2-2 | TRBV28 | once | TGTGCCAGCACCCTAGGAGGGGCGAACACCGGGGAGCTGTTTTTT | CASTLGGANTGELFF
12 | - | TRBJ1-1 | TRBV4-1 | - | TGCGCCAGCAGCCAAGGACAGACTGAAGCTTTCTTT | CASSQGQTEAFF
15 | - | TRBJ2-5 | TRBV28 | - | TGTGCCAGCAGGAATGTAGCGGTGAGTGCGGAGACCCAGTACTTC | CASRNVAVSAETQYF
15 | - | TRBJ2-7 | TRBV10-2 | - | TGCGCCAGCACCTTGAATAACGCGGGGCCTTACGAGCAGTACTTC | CASTLNNAGPYEQYF
15 | - | TRBJ2-2 | TRBV4-1 | - | TGCGCCAGCGGGGAGGGGACATATAACACCGGGGAGCTGTTTTTT | CASGEGTYNTGELFF
15 | - | TRBJ2-2 | TRBV25-1 | - | TGTGCCAGCAGTGAATCGGTGGGGCCCACCGGGGAGCTGTTTTTT | CASSESVGPTGELFF
15 | TRBD1 | TRBJ1-1 | TRBV7-9 | - | TGTGCCAGCAGGGCCGGGACAGGGAGAAGCACTGAAGCTTTCTTT | CASRAGTGRSTEAFF
14 | - | TRBJ1-1 | TRBV27 | - | TGTGCCAGCAGTCTCACCCCCGGGGGGGCTGAAGCTTTCTTT | CASSLTPGGAEAFF
14 | TRBD1 | TRBJ1-1 | TRBV2 | - | TGTGCCAGCAGGGGGACAGGGGTGAACACTGAAGCTTTCTTT | CASRGTGVNTEAFF
13 | TRBD1 | TRBJ1-1 | TRBV29-1 | - | TGCAGCGTGGATAGACAGGGCGGCACTGAAGCTTTCTTT | CSVDRQGGTEAFF
12 | - | TRBJ2-5 | TRBV5-1 | - | TGCGCCAGCAGCCGAGATCAAGAGACCCAGTACTTC | CASSRDQETQYF